One sample yielded the 4 T cell receptor beta chains listed below, sequenced in a study of PD-L1 blockade in urothelial cancer. Sample time point: pretreatment peripheral blood. The protocol was immunoSEQ multiplex PCR, while the TCRdb copy is restricted to in-frame clones and leaves out a portion. The data show 15,000 to 20,000 clones, with around nine tenths seen just once and 9.5% to 15% held by the top ten. The specimen comprised PBMCs, sampled around atezolizumab (anti-PD-L1) treatment. These receptors all stem from an older man with urothelial cancer.

A few counts support this clone. The V and J genes are TRBV29-1 and TRBJ2-3; D remains ambiguous. V lost 0 bases and J lost 3, with 10 bases in between. CDR3 length: 14 residues. Germline-derived CDR1 and CDR2 are SQVTM and ANQGSEA. DNA for the CDR3: TGCAGCGTTGAAGACCCGCAACGGACAGATACGCAGTATTTT. Translation gives CSVEDPQRTDTQYF.

The chain joins TRBV9 to TRBJ1-2, with TRBD1 as a possible D gene (5 bases). The V gene lost 0 bases and the J gene lost 4 bases, with 16 bases spanning the gap. This CDR3 comprises 16 residues. CDR1 SGDLS and CDR2 YYNGEE come from the germline V gene. The CDR3 region is CASSVVDTLHIYGYTF. CDR3 DNA sequence: TGTGCCAGCAGCGTAGTGGACACCCTCCACATCTATGGCTACACCTTC.

The rearrangement uses TRBV7-8 and TRBJ1-1, with D uncertain. V lost 1 base and J lost 6, with 12 bases in between. Germline V CDR1 and CDR2: SGHVS, FQNEAQ. The CDR3 spans 14 residues. The CDR3 region has the DNA TGTGCCAGCAGCTTAGATCCTCTGTCGGCTGAAGCTTTCTTT. This gives the protein CASSLDPLSAEAFF.

The gene calls are TRBV6-6 and TRBJ1-2, with D possibly matching TRBD1 (5 bases). CDR3 length: 14 residues. V lost 7 bases to trimming and J lost 6 bases, with 18 bases between them. From germline, CDR1 is MNHNY and CDR2 SVGAGI (reference sequence). The CDR3 bases are TGTGCCAGCATAAGACAGCCCACCTTGGATGGCTACACCTTC. Translation gives CASIRQPTLDGYTF.